The clone carrying this T cell receptor beta chain was detected many times. Its cognate antigen is unknown. Bulk tumor genomic DNA (about 600 ng per sample) served as template. Biopsy collection occurred during surgery, with several far-apart biopsies per primary tumor. Newly diagnosed with untreated non-small cell lung cancer, the patients underwent curative surgery. Individuals who provided samples were patients with newly diagnosed non-small cell lung cancer who were having surgery with curative intent. The data were taken from a study of immune heterogeneity within non-small cell lung tumors. Study results and caveats: Multiple tumor sites within a patient showed recurrence of identical dominant CDR3 beta clonotypes; site-unique high-frequency clones were present as well. Individual patients largely had distinct high-frequency T-cell receptor beta clonotypes from one another. Although only moderate, the correlation of local T-cell clonality with local tumor mutational burden was significant (R around 0.37).

Amplification of TCR beta CDR3 was performed by multiplex PCR with 32 V and 13 J primers. Each CDR3 protein gets one entry after TCRdb re-called the multiplex PCR reads with MiXCR. The sample contains thousands of distinct CDR3 sequences, under 30% of which appear only once. The CDR3 covers 13 residues. Trimming took off 10 bases at V and 7 bases at J, with 17 bases between the two ends. Germline V gene data show CDR1 as LNHDA and CDR2 as SQIVND (reference sequence). The receptor was derived from a man in his fifties or sixties with non-small cell lung cancer. This chain links TRBV19 with TRBJ2-1, with D perhaps TRBD1 or TRBD2 (5 bases each). Sequencing input: lung tumor tissue. CDR3 sequence reads: CATLGGVTNEQFF. The CDR3 coding sequence is TGTGCCACCCTTGGGGGAGTTACAAATGAGCAGTTCTTC.